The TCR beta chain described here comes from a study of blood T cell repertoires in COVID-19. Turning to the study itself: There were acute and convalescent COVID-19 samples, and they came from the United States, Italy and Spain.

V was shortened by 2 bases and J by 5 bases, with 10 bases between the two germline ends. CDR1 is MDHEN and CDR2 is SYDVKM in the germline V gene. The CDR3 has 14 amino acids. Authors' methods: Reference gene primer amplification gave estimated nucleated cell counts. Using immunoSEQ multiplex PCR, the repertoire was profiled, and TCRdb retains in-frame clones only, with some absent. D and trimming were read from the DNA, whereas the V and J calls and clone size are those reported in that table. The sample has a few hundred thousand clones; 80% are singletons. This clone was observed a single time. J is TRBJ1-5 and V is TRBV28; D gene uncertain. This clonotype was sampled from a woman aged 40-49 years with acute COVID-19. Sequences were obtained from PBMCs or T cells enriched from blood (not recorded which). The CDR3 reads CASSLPRPDQPQHF. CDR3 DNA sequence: TGTGCCAGCAGTTTACCTCGTCCAGATCAGCCCCAGCATTTT.